This TCR beta chain originates from a study of T cells in women clearing cervical HPV infection (dated by TCRdb to 2016 to 2019). Study-wide context: Cases were 20 to 25 women with histologically confirmed HPV16-related CIN3 or worse, including 2 invasive cancers. The controls were 25 or so women whose single incident HPV16 infection cleared within 12 months with no development of precancer or cancer. Case blood was taken at the visit when the lesion was first identified, whereas control blood was taken when infection was no longer detected. Among cases, blood sampling occurred a median of 149 days after lesion detection, with an interquartile range of about 80 to 230 days. Since HLA typing was available for only a few women, HLA type could not be ruled out as a confounder. The exploratory proof-of-principle case-control study was nested within the Guanacaste HPV Natural History Study in Costa Rica and compared TCR repertoires across cervical HPV16 outcomes. Cases were matched to controls by age within five years and by the year the sample was collected. A median age of roughly 33 years was observed in cases versus 37 to 45 in controls, and no significant differences in baseline characteristics were found. The parent cohort enrolled around 10,000 women aged 18 or older in Guanacaste, Costa Rica, during about 1992 to 1994 and followed them for over six years. As quality controls, five blinded duplicates were added to each group, bringing the total to roughly 60 samples made up of roughly 50 participants and ten or so replicates.

Using the immunoSEQ assay, multiplex PCR amplified TCR beta CDR3 regions from an average of approximately 1,300 ng of genomic DNA per sample. To correct primer bias, the assay used a complete synthetic TCR repertoire to set an amplification baseline. The amplicons were sequenced using the Illumina platform. As for the original processing: Sequence errors were corrected by clustering with frequency ratios and a modified nearest-neighbor algorithm, and the sequences were then analyzed in the immunoSEQ Analyzer using IMGT gene definitions. At each rarefaction depth, TCR richness and evenness were averaged across 20 rarefaction repeats, and any sample with fewer sequences than the depth was left out. Relative abundances of V, D and J genes were compared between groups using Wilcoxon rank sum tests, with FDR correction applied. For the blinded duplicates, the intraclass correlation was roughly 96% for TCR richness and averaged about 75% across about 67 gene segments. Drawn from immuneACCESS, this table holds only the in-frame rearrangements with V and J called that TCRdb kept. Clones are partly lost; checked studies trace under half to an unresolved V gene and leave the rest unexplained. That table furnishes V, J and clone size, whereas the DNA furnished D and trimming. The sample's records list about 35,000 clones. The ten largest make up around 1.6% of the sample.

Comment on this clone: Which antigen it targets is not known. The missing CDR3 end, 3 residues past where the read stops, is filled in from the germline J gene.

Every participant had a single incident cervical HPV16 infection, and women with prevalent HPV16 infections were excluded. Cervical HPV DNA was detected with MY09/MY11 PCR, and genotyping was done with dot-blot hybridization. Approximately 15 mL of heparinized blood were centrifuged, and the buffy coat was aliquoted, frozen at -30°C, then stored at -80°C. QIAGEN kits were used to extract genomic DNA from buffy coat specimens. The study at large found these results: The cross-sectional design could not show whether associations preceded infection or resulted from it; effector/memory subsets and HPV-specific T cells were not isolated. T-cell numbers per sample were unknown, so richness differences could reflect varying T-cell content rather than repertoire biology. Cases had lower TRBV6-7 relative abundance than controls (about 0.1% versus 0.15%; Bonferroni P = 0.0008). TCR repertoire richness was significantly higher in CIN3+ cases than in controls across sequencing depths, while evenness did not differ. Cases were distinguished from controls with an estimated AUC of over 0.75 by random forest classifiers combining richness and V gene abundances.

CDR1 and CDR2 are read off the germline V gene (reference sequence) as LNHDA and SQIVND. The CDR3 runs 14 residues from the cysteine to the phenylalanine. Of the CDR3's DNA, 33 bases were read; they are in frame from base 1. Trimmed from V: 8 bases; trimmed from J: 3 bases; junction bases lacking a gene match: 9. Sequencing used blood buffy coat. The chain couples TRBV19 to TRBJ2-5; 7 nucleotides in the junction match TRBD1. The clonotype was recovered from a woman between 18 and 70 years old with a cervical HPV16 infection that either progressed to CIN3+ or cleared (not recorded which). The CDR3 region: CASWNRGSKETQYF. CDR3 DNA, as far as it was read: TGTGCCAGTTGGAACAGGGGATCTAAAGAGACC.